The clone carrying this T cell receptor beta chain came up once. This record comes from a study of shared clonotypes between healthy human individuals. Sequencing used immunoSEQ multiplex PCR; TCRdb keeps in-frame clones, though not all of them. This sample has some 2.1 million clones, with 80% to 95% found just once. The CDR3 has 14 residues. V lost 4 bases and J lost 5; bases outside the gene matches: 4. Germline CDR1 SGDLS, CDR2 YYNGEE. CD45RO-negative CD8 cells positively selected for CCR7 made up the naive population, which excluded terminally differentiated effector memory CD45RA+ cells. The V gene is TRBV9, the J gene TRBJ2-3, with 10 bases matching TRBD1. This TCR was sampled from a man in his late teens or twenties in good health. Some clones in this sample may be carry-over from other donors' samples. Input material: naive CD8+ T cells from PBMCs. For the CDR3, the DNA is TGTGCCAGCAGCCTAGGACAGGGGGTAGATACGCAGTATTTT. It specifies CASSLGQGVDTQYF.